Listed here are 7 T cell receptor beta chains from one sample, sequenced in a study of blood T cell repertoires in COVID-19. Sequencing used immunoSEQ multiplex PCR; TCRdb keeps in-frame clones, though not all of them. The data contain roughly 150,000 clones, roughly 84% of them seen just once; the ten biggest clones take up roughly 9.8%. The sequencing sample was made of peripheral blood. These receptors originate from a woman aged 45 to 65 with acute or convalescent COVID-19.

The rearrangement links TRBV5-1 to TRBJ2-2; TRBD2 is a possible D gene (5 bases). Per the germline V gene, CDR1 is SGHRS and CDR2 is YFSETQ. CDR3 length: 15 amino acids. Trimming stripped 2 bases from V and 4 bases from J, with 12 bases between. Here the CDR3 reads CASSFRSGTTGELFF. CDR3 bases: TGCGCCAGCAGCTTTAGGAGCGGAACCACCGGGGAGCTGTTTTTT.

The chain carries TRBV9 and TRBJ2-2, with D possibly TRBD2 on 5 matching bases. This CDR3 region has 17 residues. Germline-derived CDR1 and CDR2 are SGDLS and YYNGEE. V gave up 0 bases and J gave up 6 bases, with 18 bases separating them. The CDR3 here is CASSVGSRGSLAGELFF. As DNA, the CDR3 is TGTGCCAGCAGCGTAGGTAGTCGGGGTTCACTGGCCGGGGAGCTGTTTTTT.

This clone came up a few times. This chain joins TRBV4-1 and TRBJ1-3; TRBD1 matches at 7 bases. The V gene end was trimmed by 1 base and the J gene end by 2 bases; junction bases not matched to a gene: 5. Germline CDR1 and CDR2: MGHRA and YSYEKL. The CDR3 contains 16 residues. This chain's CDR3 is CASSQGPTGAGNTIYF. DNA of the CDR3: TGCGCCAGCAGCCAAGGCCCTACAGGGGCTGGAAACACCATATATTTT.

V and J are TRBV4-3 and TRBJ1-3; D uncertain. This CDR3 has 16 amino acids. Trimming shortened V by 1 base and J by 3 bases, and 13 bases separated the two germline ends. Germline V gene lookup returns CDR1 LGHNA and CDR2 YSLEER. The CDR3 DNA follows: TGCGCCAGCAGCCAAGCCACGGGTGCGAATGGAAACACCATATATTTT. Protein product: CASSQATGANGNTIYF.

The rearrangement joins TRBV27 to TRBJ1-6, with no clear D. In germline, CDR1 is MNHEY, CDR2 SMNVEV (reference sequence). CDR3 length equals 14 residues. The V gene lost 3 bases and the J gene lost 8 bases, with 11 bases spanning the gap. The DNA for the CDR3 is TGTGCCAGCAGTTTGTACGATGGCTATTCACCCCTCCACTTT. Its protein is CASSLYDGYSPLHF.

This clone was seen only once. The V and J genes are TRBV28 and TRBJ2-3, with D maybe TRBD1 (6 bases). CDR1 and CDR2 from the germline V gene are MDHEN and SYDVKM. V was cut by 2 bases and J by 0 bases, with 6 bases left in between. The CDR3 runs 14 residues. The CDR3 region has the DNA TGTGCCAGCAGTTTAGGGACAAGCACAGATACGCAGTATTTT. Its translation: CASSLGTSTDTQYF.

The chain links TRBV5-4 to TRBJ1-1, with D perhaps matching TRBD1 (5 bases). Trimming took 0 bases from V and 9 from J, leaving 9 bases between them. CDR1 and CDR2 (germline): SGHNT, YYREEE (reference sequence). The CDR3 has 12 residues. The CDR3 reads CASSLGQGKAFF. CDR3 DNA sequence: TGTGCCAGCAGCTTGGGCCAGGGTAAAGCTTTCTTT. The full variable domain, with the rest looked up from reference TRBV5-4 and TRBJ1-1, is ETGVTQSPTHLIKTRGQQVTLRCSSQSGHNTVSWYQQALGQGPQFIFQYYREEENGRGNFPPRFSGLQFPNYSSELNVNALELDDSALYLCASSLGQGKAFFGQGTRLTVV.